Listed here are 11 T cell receptor beta chains from one sample, sequenced in a study of shared clonotypes between healthy human individuals. Libraries were prepared by immunoSEQ multiplex PCR; TCRdb keeps only in-frame clonotypes and omits some of them. The repertoire holds some 2.4 million clones, with 93% as singletons. What was sequenced was naive CD4+ T cells from PBMCs. Subset noted: CD45RA+ positively selected. The receptor source for this set is a young man in good health. Some clones in this sample may be carry-over from other donors' samples.

In regard to this clone: The identical CDR3 is also encoded by other nucleotide sequences in the sample. V and J are TRBV5-1 and TRBJ2-1, with 7 nucleotides matching TRBD2. This CDR3 has 15 amino acids. The V and J ends lost 0 bases and 2 bases, in that order; junction bases with no gene match: 2. Germline lookup yields CDR1 SGHRS and CDR2 YFSETQ. Here the CDR3 DNA reads TGCGCCAGCAGCTTGGTCGGGGGGACCTACAATGAGCAGTTCTTC. This gives the protein CASSLVGGTYNEQFF. Full variable domain (remainder filled in from reference TRBV5-1 and TRBJ2-1): KAGVTQTPRYLIKTRGQQVTLSCSPISGHRSVSWYQQTPGQGLQFLFEYFSETQRNKGNFPGRFSGRQFSNSRSEMNVSTLELGDSALYLCASSLVGGTYNEQFFGPGTRLTVL.

This chain joins TRBV7-6 and TRBJ2-7; 7 bases agree with TRBD2. The V and J ends lost 2 bases and 4 bases, in that order; junction bases with no gene match: 5. Germline values: CDR1 SGHVS, CDR2 FNYEAQ. This CDR3 is 14 amino acids long. CDR3 loop: CASSLREGVYEQYF. The DNA of the CDR3 is TGTGCCAGCAGCTTAAGGGAGGGCGTTTACGAGCAGTACTTC.

The chain combines TRBV6-5 with TRBJ1-1, with TRBD1 as a possible D gene (5 bases). The CDR3 contains 15 residues. The germline V gene has CDR1 MNHEY and CDR2 SVGAGI. V dropped 0 bases and J dropped 3 bases, with 11 bases sitting between them. CDR3 sequence (DNA): TGTGCCAGCAGTTACTCGTCGGGGGTGGACACTGAAGCTTTCTTT. It codes for CASSYSSGVDTEAFF.

In DNA form, the CDR3 reads TGCGCCAGCAGCCAAGATCGCGGACTAGGGAGCAATGAGCAGTTCTTC. Protein product: CASSQDRGLGSNEQFF. The chain employs TRBV4-3 and TRBJ2-1; 7 bases fit TRBD2. CDR1 is LGHNA, CDR2 YSLEER, per germline. The CDR3 is 16 residues long. V shed 0 bases and J 6 bases; nucleotides not matched to a gene: 8.

This chain joins TRBV5-1 and TRBJ2-1; D is possibly TRBD2 (6 bases). This CDR3 spans 14 amino acids. V was clipped by 0 bases and J by 8 bases, with 12 bases between them. Looked up from germline, CDR1 is SGHRS and CDR2 is YFSETQ. DNA of the CDR3: TGCGCCAGCAGCTTGGTGGTAGCGGTCTATGAGCAGTTCTTC. Its protein is CASSLVVAVYEQFF.

V is TRBV11-2 and J is TRBJ1-2; TRBD1 matches at 8 bases. The CDR3 has 13 amino acids. CDR1 and CDR2 from the germline V gene are SGHAT and FQNNGV. With 5 bases clipped from V and 3 bases from J, the junction kept 2 bases outside the gene matches. The CDR3 sequence: CASSQQGDYGYTF. CDR3 nucleotide sequence: TGTGCCAGCAGCCAACAGGGGGACTATGGCTACACCTTC.

This rearrangement joins TRBV6-7 to TRBJ2-3, with a possible D match to TRBD1 (6 bases). TRBV6-7 is sorted into the ORF group, with uncertain function. This CDR3 comprises 15 residues. V was shortened by 0 bases and J by 2 bases, with 9 bases between the two germline ends. The CDR3 sequence is CASSYSRGSTDTQYF. CDR3 nucleotides: TGTGCCAGCAGTTACTCAAGGGGGTCCACAGATACGCAGTATTTT.

V is TRBV6-1 and J is TRBJ2-6; 7 bases map to TRBD1. The junction had 4 bases not matched to a gene; V was cut back by 2 bases and J by 0 bases. The CDR3 runs to 17 residues. Germline V CDR1 and CDR2: MNHNS, SASEGT. This CDR3 reads CASSERDRTSGANVLTF. The CDR3 DNA reads as TGTGCCAGCAGTGAACGGGACAGAACCTCTGGGGCCAACGTCCTGACTTTC.

The chain employs TRBV18 and TRBJ2-7, with a tentative D call TRBD2 (5 bases). This CDR3 contains 17 residues. The V end was cut by 3 bases, the J end by 3 bases, with 21 bases between. CDR1 and CDR2 (germline): KGHSH, LQKENI. Here the CDR3 reads CASSPLSGGVTNYEQYF. The CDR3, as DNA: TGTGCCAGCTCACCCTTATCCGGAGGAGTAACGAACTACGAGCAGTACTTC.

The genes are TRBV7-9 and TRBJ1-2; a possible D gene is TRBD1 (5 bases). This CDR3 is 17 amino acids long. Per germline, CDR1 SEHNR and CDR2 FQNEAQ (reference sequence). The V gene lost 5 bases and the J gene lost 4 bases, with 23 bases spanning the gap. CDR3 amino acids: CASSPGGRGGRSYGYTF. The CDR3 bases are TGTGCCAGCAGCCCAGGAGGCCGCGGGGGGAGGTCCTATGGCTACACCTTC.

The V gene is TRBV10-3, the J gene TRBJ1-2; tentatively, D is TRBD1 (6 bases). Between the trimmed V and J ends, which lost 4 bases and 4 bases, there was a span of 7 bases. The CDR3 has 12 amino acids. Germline lookup yields CDR1 ENHRY and CDR2 SYGVKD. As DNA, the CDR3 is TGTGCCATCAGTGGACAGGCCTATGGCTACACCTTC. Protein product: CAISGQAYGYTF.